This entry lists 14 T cell receptor beta chains sequenced from one sample in a study of identifying expanded T cells in peripheral blood (dated by TCRdb to 2018 to 2020). The library was built by means of the immunoSEQ multiplex PCR assay. This immuneACCESS table, as held by TCRdb, lists in-frame sequences with V and J called but not all clones. Of the missing ones, under half trace to an unresolved V gene in checked studies; the others have no known cause. Counted in this sample were roughly 96,000 clones; roughly 90% of them appeared once. The biggest ten clones account for approximately 5% of the sample. Specimen: blood. All receptors come from a person aged 18 to 69 in good health.

The genes are TRBV18 and TRBJ1-3; maybe TRBD1 (5 bases). Germline V gene lookup returns CDR1 KGHSH and CDR2 LQKENI. Trimming removed 6 bases from V and 0 bases from J, with 15 bases in between. CDR3 length equals 16 residues. The CDR3 DNA sequence: TGTGCCAGCTCCCCGAGAGAAGGGACCTCTGGAAACACCATATATTTT. Protein: CASSPREGTSGNTIYF. The full variable domain, with the rest looked up from reference TRBV18 and TRBJ1-3, is NAGVMQNPRHLVRRRGQEARLRCSPMKGHSHVYWYRQLPEEGLKFMVYLQKENIIDESGMPKERFSAEFPKEGPSILRIQQVVRGDSAAYFCASSPREGTSGNTIYFGEGSWLTVV.

The V gene is TRBV10-3, the J gene TRBJ1-1; D is uncertain. The ends were cut back, 3 bases at V and 3 bases at J, with 2 bases in the middle. Per the germline V gene, CDR1 is ENHRY and CDR2 is SYGVKD. CDR3 size: 11 residues. The CDR3 nucleotides are TGTGCCATCAGTGAAGACACTGAAGCTTTCTTT. This translates into CAISEDTEAFF.

The chain carries TRBV19 and TRBJ2-2, with a weak D call TRBD1 (5 bases). CDR1 is LNHDA and CDR2 is SQIVND in the germline V gene (reference sequence). V was clipped by 5 bases and J by 8 bases, with 9 bases between them. There are 12 residues in the CDR3. The CDR3 region has the DNA TGTGCCAGTAGTGTTCACAGGGGGGAGCTGTTTTTT. Translated, it gives CASSVHRGELFF.

The chain couples TRBV15 to TRBJ2-7; possibly TRBD2 for D (5 bases). Germline V gene data show CDR1 as LNHNV and CDR2 as YYDKDF (reference sequence). The germline V and J ends were trimmed by 6 bases and 2 bases, with 17 bases remaining between them. The CDR3 is 15 residues long. The CDR3 here is CATSLTLAHPYEQYF. The CDR3 coding sequence is TGTGCCACCAGTCTGACATTAGCGCACCCCTACGAGCAGTACTTC.

This clone was seen a single time. The chain couples TRBV5-1 to TRBJ2-1, with 8 positions matching TRBD2. The CDR3 is 15 amino acids. V was clipped by 0 bases and J by 9 bases; unmatched bases: 8. Germline CDR1 SGHRS, CDR2 YFSETQ. CDR3 nucleotide sequence: TGCGCCAGCAGCTTGGCCACCGGGGGGGCTTTTGAGCAGTTCTTC. Protein sequence: CASSLATGGAFEQFF.

The rearrangement joins TRBV5-1 to TRBJ1-1, with D tentatively TRBD1 (6 bases). Germline lookup yields CDR1 SGHRS and CDR2 YFSETQ. CDR3 length equals 14 residues. V gave up 3 bases and J gave up 8 bases, with 17 bases separating them. This chain's CDR3 is CASSSGQSTGEAFF. The CDR3 DNA sequence: TGCGCCAGCAGCTCGGGACAATCAACTGGGGAAGCTTTCTTT. The whole variable domain, remainder taken from reference TRBV5-1 and TRBJ1-1, is KAGVTQTPRYLIKTRGQQVTLSCSPISGHRSVSWYQQTPGQGLQFLFEYFSETQRNKGNFPGRFSGRQFSNSRSEMNVSTLELGDSALYLCASSSGQSTGEAFFGQGTRLTVV.

The chain links TRBV6-4 to TRBJ1-6; TRBD1 matches at 8 bases. Germline-derived CDR1 and CDR2 are MRHNA and SNTAGT. The V and J ends lost 10 bases and 3 bases, in that order; junction bases with no gene match: 11. The CDR3 spans 16 residues. The CDR3 is CATTLGGQGYNSPLHF. The CDR3 DNA reads as TGTGCCACCACCCTCGGAGGACAGGGCTATAATTCACCCCTCCACTTT.

In this sample, this clone turned up a few times. The chain joins TRBV9 to TRBJ1-6; 7 nucleotides align to TRBD1. The V segment lost 0 bases and the J segment 10 bases; nucleotides outside the gene matches: 7. The CDR3 has 15 amino acids. CDR1 and CDR2 (germline): SGDLS, YYNGEE. The CDR3: CASSVDAGGRSPLHF. The DNA of the CDR3 is TGTGCCAGCAGCGTAGATGCAGGGGGAAGGTCACCCCTCCACTTT.

The rearrangement uses TRBV5-1 and TRBJ2-5, with D maybe TRBD1 (6 bases). V dropped 3 bases and J dropped 5 bases, with 14 bases sitting between them. CDR3 size: 14 residues. Germline CDR1 reads SGHRS; CDR2 reads YFSETQ. The CDR3 nucleotides read TGCGCCAGCAGCTCAGGGGAGAATTGGGAGACCCAGTACTTC. Its protein is CASSSGENWETQYF. The full variable domain, rest sourced from reference TRBV5-1 and TRBJ2-5, is KAGVTQTPRYLIKTRGQQVTLSCSPISGHRSVSWYQQTPGQGLQFLFEYFSETQRNKGNFPGRFSGRQFSNSRSEMNVSTLELGDSALYLCASSSGENWETQYFGPGTRLLVL.

The chain combines TRBV15 with TRBJ2-4; D call uncertain. From germline, CDR1 is LNHNV and CDR2 YYDKDF (reference sequence). V shed 0 bases and J shed 0 bases, with 12 bases lying between them. The CDR3 has 17 amino acids. CDR3: CATSRDQVGLAKNIQYF. The CDR3 nucleotides are TGTGCCACCAGCAGAGATCAGGTGGGCTTAGCCAAAAACATTCAGTACTTC.

The chain has TRBV9 and TRBJ2-1; D is ambiguous. Germline lookup yields CDR1 SGDLS and CDR2 YYNGEE. The CDR3 loop spans 12 amino acids. V lost 3 bases, J lost 4 bases, and 5 bases lay in between. CDR3 region: CASSARYNEQFF. CDR3 DNA sequence: TGTGCCAGCAGCGCCCGGTACAATGAGCAGTTCTTC.

The V gene is TRBV2, the J gene TRBJ2-1, with D uncertain. Germline lookup yields CDR1 SNHLY and CDR2 FYNNEI. The germline V and J ends were trimmed by 4 bases and 7 bases, with 5 bases remaining between them. The CDR3 has 11 residues. For the CDR3, the DNA is TGTGCCAGCAGTGTTCAAAATGAGCAGTTCTTC. This gives the protein CASSVQNEQFF.

The chain employs TRBV5-1 and TRBJ2-6; D gene unclear. The V end lost 1 base, the J end lost 2 bases, and 7 bases lay between the germline ends. There are 15 residues in the CDR3. Germline loops: CDR1 SGHRS, CDR2 YFSETQ. The CDR3 region is CASSLLTTGANVLTF. As DNA, the CDR3 is TGCGCCAGCAGCTTGTTGACAACTGGGGCCAACGTCCTGACTTTC.

The CDR3 spells CASSVSGTDYQPQHF. The CDR3 nucleotides are TGTGCCAGCTCAGTTTCCGGGACGGATTATCAGCCCCAGCATTTT. V gene TRBV18 combines with J gene TRBJ1-5; D may be TRBD1 (5 bases). Germline V gene sequence: CDR1 KGHSH, CDR2 LQKENI. V lost 5 bases, J lost 5 bases, and 16 bases lay in between. This CDR3 has 15 amino acids.